The 24 T cell receptor beta chains given below trace back to one sample, sequenced in a study of T-cell memory formation after mild COVID-19. One entry per CDR3 protein results from TCRdb running MiXCR on the 5' RACE reads. The data show about 120,000 distinct CDR3 sequences, about a fifth seen once. Sequencing was performed on PBMCs or a T cell subset sorted from them (not recorded which). All receptors derive from a man in his late teens or twenties who had mild COVID-19 (a few samples of this study predate the infection). Cell type and time point are not known.

This clonotype has only a few counts. The CDR3 region is CATSSSTVIGETQYF. The CDR3 DNA follows: TGTGCCACCAGCAGTTCGACTGTGATCGGGGAGACCCAGTACTTC. The V and J genes are TRBV15 and TRBJ2-5; D not certain. There are 15 residues in the CDR3. Trimming removed 3 bases from V and 5 bases from J, with 16 bases in between. CDR1 and CDR2 from the germline V gene are LNHNV and YYDKDF (reference sequence).

The gene calls are TRBV29-1 and TRBJ2-2; the D is unclear. This CDR3 comprises 15 residues. Looked up from germline, CDR1 is SQVTM and CDR2 is ANQGSEA. V lost 1 base and J 5 bases, leaving 14 bases between the germline ends. The CDR3 is CSVEAGRARTGELFF. The CDR3 bases are TGCAGCGTTGAAGCCGGGCGAGCGCGGACCGGGGAGCTGTTTTTT.

The chain has TRBV4-3 and TRBJ2-5; TRBD1 matches at 11 bases. CDR1 is LGHNA, CDR2 YSLEER, per germline. The trim removed 4 bases at V and 2 bases at J, leaving 9 bases unmatched. This CDR3 has 17 residues. The CDR3 loop is CASSRYRTGGSQETQYF. In nucleotides, the CDR3 is TGCGCCAGCAGCCGCTACCGGACAGGGGGCTCTCAAGAGACCCAGTACTTC.

For the CDR3, the DNA is TGCAGCGTTGGACACTACAATGAGCAGTTCTTC. Its protein is CSVGHYNEQFF. This chain connects TRBV29-1 to TRBJ2-1; D call uncertain. CDR1 and CDR2 (germline): SQVTM, ANQGSEA. The CDR3 runs 11 residues. Trimming shortened V by 4 bases and J by 3 bases, and 4 bases separated the two germline ends.

V gene TRBV6-2 or TRBV6-3 combines with J gene TRBJ2-7; unclear D gene. Germline CDR1 reads MNHEY; CDR2 reads SVGEGT. Trimming left V 5 bases short and J 7 bases short, with 12 bases between. The CDR3 has 12 amino acids. CDR3 residues: CASSQSRGEQYF. The DNA for the CDR3 is TGTGCCAGCAGTCAATCTCGTGGTGAGCAGTACTTC.

This clonotype was seen more than once but under ten times. CDR3 in DNA: TGTGCCAGCAGTCCCGGGACAGGGGTCGAGCAGTACTTC. Translated, it gives CASSPGTGVEQYF. The chain combines TRBV12-3 or TRBV12-4 with TRBJ2-7, with 10 bases fitting TRBD1. The CDR3 runs to 13 residues. V trimming: 5 bases; J trimming: 6 bases; junction bases outside the gene matches: 4.

In this sample, this clonotype turned up many times. V is TRBV29-1 and J is TRBJ2-5, with a possible D match to TRBD2 (5 bases). CDR1 is SQVTM, CDR2 ANQGSEA, per germline. This CDR3 is built from 15 residues. Deletions cut 0 bases from V and 5 bases from J, with 16 bases between. The CDR3 is CSVEDGLKARETQYF. Written as DNA, the CDR3 is TGCAGCGTTGAAGACGGACTTAAGGCCAGGGAGACCCAGTACTTC. The variable domain in full, completed from reference TRBV29-1 and TRBJ2-5, reads SAVISQKPSRDICQRGTSLTIQCQVDSQVTMMFWYRQQPGQSLTLIATANQGSEATYESGFVIDKFPISRPNLTFSTLTVSNMSPEDSSIYLCSVEDGLKARETQYFGPGTRLLVL.

This clonotype was observed a handful of times. The chain is built from TRBV6-5 and TRBJ1-1, with D hard to call. V lost 3 bases, J lost 1 base, and 15 bases lay in between. Germline CDR1 reads MNHEY; CDR2 reads SVGAGI. This CDR3 spans 16 amino acids. The CDR3 DNA sequence: TGTGCCAGCAGTTATAACCCGTTTGAGGGGAACACTGAAGCTTTCTTT. Its protein is CASSYNPFEGNTEAFF.

The chain couples TRBV20-1 to TRBJ2-2; D remains ambiguous. Trimming took off 0 bases at V and 3 bases at J, with 8 bases between the two ends. This CDR3 is 14 amino acids long. In germline, CDR1 is DFQATT, CDR2 SNEGSKA (reference sequence). The CDR3 nucleotides read TGCAGTGCTAGAGATAGCCTTGACACCGGGGAGCTGTTTTTT. The encoded protein is CSARDSLDTGELFF.

The genes are TRBV5-5 and TRBJ1-1; 11 bases are shared with TRBD1. The V gene's germline CDR1 is SGHKS and CDR2 YYEKEE (reference sequence). This CDR3 has 14 residues. Trimming cost V 4 bases and J 6 bases; bases outside gene matches: 5. As DNA, the CDR3 is TGTGCCAGCAGCGGGACAGGGGGAGTCGCTGAAGCTTTCTTT. Protein product: CASSGTGGVAEAFF.

The rearrangement joins TRBV20-1 to TRBJ1-5, with 7 nucleotides matching TRBD1. CDR1 and CDR2 from the germline V gene are DFQATT and SNEGSKA (reference sequence). The CDR3 runs to 13 residues. J lost 0 bases, V lost 7 bases, and 3 bases had no gene match. CDR3 DNA sequence: TGCAGTGGGGACAGCAATAGCAATCAGCCCCAGCATTTT. Residues: CSGDSNSNQPQHF.

The chain uses TRBV7-8 and TRBJ2-5; D unresolved. Trimming cost V 3 bases and J 1 base, with 6 bases left between them. The CDR3 is made up of 13 amino acids. Germline values: CDR1 SGHVS, CDR2 FQNEAQ. The CDR3 DNA follows: TGTGCCAGCAGCTTTGGGGTCCAAGAGACCCAGTACTTC. It specifies CASSFGVQETQYF.

This chain uses TRBV6-5 with TRBJ2-2; unclear D gene. Trimming shortened V by 6 bases and J by 6 bases, and 20 bases separated the two germline ends. The CDR3 sequence is 16 residues long. In germline, CDR1 is MNHEY, CDR2 SVGAGI. The CDR3 coding sequence is TGTGCCAGCAGCCCCACCTTACTCACCCCCCCCGGGGAGCTGTTTTTT. This translates into CASSPTLLTPPGELFF.

The table lists this clonotype with many counts. The genes are TRBV29-1 and TRBJ1-1; D is unclear. Trimming pared 7 bases from V and 4 bases from J, leaving 10 bases between. This CDR3 has 11 amino acids. Germline V CDR1 and CDR2: SQVTM, ANQGSEA. CDR3 DNA sequence: TGCAGCGCCCTTATCCTCACTGAAGCTTTCTTT. Its protein is CSALILTEAFF.

The V call is TRBV5-1, the J call TRBJ2-7, with D possibly matching TRBD1 (5 bases). V was pared by 5 bases and J by 0 bases, with 9 bases between. Germline CDR1 and CDR2: SGHRS and YFSETQ. The CDR3 runs to 13 residues. The CDR3: CASRGASSYEQYF. The CDR3 coding sequence is TGCGCCAGCAGAGGGGCCAGCTCCTACGAGCAGTACTTC.

This clonotype has more than one count but fewer than ten. This chain links TRBV2 with TRBJ1-6, with D unresolved. CDR1 is SNHLY, CDR2 FYNNEI, per germline. The CDR3 covers 12 residues. V was shortened by 1 base and J by 10 bases, with 5 bases between the two germline ends. The DNA of the CDR3 is TGTGCCAGCAGTGAAGTACGATCACCCCTCCACTTT. Protein product: CASSEVRSPLHF.

The chain joins TRBV6-6 to TRBJ1-1; D remains unclear. V shed 6 bases and J shed 8 bases, with 13 bases lying between them. CDR1 and CDR2 from the germline V gene are MNHNY and SVGAGI (reference sequence). The CDR3 sequence is 12 residues long. CDR3 protein: CASRRTDPEAFF. The CDR3, as DNA: TGTGCCAGCAGACGGACGGACCCAGAAGCTTTCTTT.

The table lists this clonotype with many counts. This chain connects TRBV20-1 to TRBJ2-5; TRBD2 agrees at 7 bases. V trimming: 3 bases; J trimming: 0 bases; junction bases outside the gene matches: 1. This CDR3 is built from 13 residues. The germline V gene has CDR1 DFQATT and CDR2 SNEGSKA (reference sequence). The CDR3 DNA sequence: TGCAGTGCTAGCGGGGGGAACCAAGAGACCCAGTACTTC. It codes for CSASGGNQETQYF.

This clonotype has more than one count but fewer than ten. The chain employs TRBV7-2 and TRBJ2-4; D remains ambiguous. V dropped 1 base and J dropped 0 bases, with 19 bases sitting between them. Germline CDR1 is SGHTA and CDR2 is FQGNSA. CDR3 size: 19 residues. This chain's CDR3 is CASSLDSTAASLAKNIQYF. The CDR3 region has the DNA TGTGCCAGCAGCTTAGACAGTACAGCAGCCTCTCTAGCCAAAAACATTCAGTACTTC.

The V call is TRBV7-9, the J call TRBJ1-5; TRBD1 is a possible D gene (6 bases). From germline, CDR1 is SEHNR and CDR2 FQNEAQ (reference sequence). V was clipped by 1 base and J by 2 bases, with 9 bases between them. The CDR3 sequence is 15 residues long. The CDR3 spells CASSLGAGGNQPQHF. The CDR3 DNA sequence: TGTGCCAGCAGCTTAGGGGCAGGGGGCAATCAGCCCCAGCATTTT.

This chain uses TRBV7-2 with TRBJ1-5, with D hard to call. V lost 5 bases to trimming and J lost 5 bases, with 16 bases between them. The CDR3 runs to 15 residues. CDR1 and CDR2 (germline): SGHTA, FQGNSA. CDR3 sequence reads: CASSGRLSRDQPQHF. In DNA form, the CDR3 reads TGTGCCAGCAGCGGACGGCTGAGTCGGGATCAGCCCCAGCATTTT.

This clonotype came up a few times. The J gene is TRBJ1-5, the V gene TRBV5-6; D call uncertain. V dropped 2 bases and J dropped 5 bases, with 11 bases sitting between them. Germline CDR1 and CDR2: SGHDT and YYEEEE. The CDR3 covers 14 residues. The CDR3 DNA sequence: TGTGCCAGCAGCTTTGGAGTCGTCTATCAGCCCCAGCATTTT. It yields the protein CASSFGVVYQPQHF.

In the case of this clonotype: An end of the junction differs from the germline gene, which may be a read error. This chain uses TRBV7-9 with TRBJ1-1, with TRBD1 matching over 8 bases. Germline CDR1 is SEHNR and CDR2 is FQNEAQ (reference sequence). The CDR3 runs 13 residues. This CDR3 is CASTTGGTGATVF. Written as DNA, the CDR3 is TGTGCCAGCACCACGGGCGGGACAGGCGCCACCGTTTTT.

The chain is built from TRBV29-1 and TRBJ2-5; 9 nucleotides agree with TRBD1. Germline V gives CDR1 SQVTM, CDR2 ANQGSEA. V trimming: 5 bases; J trimming: 3 bases; junction bases outside the gene matches: 10. CDR3 length: 15 amino acids. The CDR3 bases are TGCAGCGTTTTTTTACAGGGGGCGGTCGAAGAGACCCAGTACTTC. This translates into CSVFLQGAVEETQYF. Complete variable domain (other parts from reference TRBV29-1 and TRBJ2-5): SAVISQKPSRDICQRGTSLTIQCQVDSQVTMMFWYRQQPGQSLTLIATANQGSEATYESGFVIDKFPISRPNLTFSTLTVSNMSPEDSSIYLCSVFLQGAVEETQYFGPGTRLLVL.